One and the same sample provided the 14 T cell receptor beta chains below, sequenced in a study of neurological immune-mediated disorders. One entry per CDR3 protein results from TCRdb running MiXCR on the 5' RACE reads. The sample holds about 70,000 distinct CDR3 sequences, under 5.5% seen once. Sequencing input: PBMCs. The receptors were sampled from a woman in her 70s with multiple sclerosis.

This clonotype was counted many times. The chain uses TRBV6-6 and TRBJ2-7; 8 bases match TRBD2. V dropped 0 bases and J dropped 2; count of bases not matched to a gene: 0. The germline gives CDR1 MNHNY, CDR2 SVGAGI (reference sequence). This CDR3 is built from 14 residues. The CDR3: CASSYSREAYEQYF. In nucleotides, the CDR3 is TGTGCCAGCAGTTACTCGCGGGAGGCCTACGAGCAGTACTTC.

This clonotype was seen ten or more times. The chain links TRBV20-1 to TRBJ2-3; D call uncertain. The CDR3 has 15 residues. The V and J ends lost 0 bases and 2 bases respectively, with 12 bases between them. CDR1 is DFQATT, CDR2 SNEGSKA, per germline (reference sequence). The CDR3 protein is CSARDLAAATDTQYF. Written as DNA, the CDR3 is TGCAGTGCTAGAGATCTGGCGGCCGCCACAGATACGCAGTATTTT.

This clonotype was found many times. This chain connects TRBV20-1 to TRBJ1-1, with D perhaps TRBD1 (6 bases). The CDR3 is 15 residues long. Germline assignment: CDR1 DFQATT and CDR2 SNEGSKA (reference sequence). The V end lost 2 bases, the J end lost 3 bases, and 16 bases lay between the germline ends. CDR3 sequence reads: CSARRQEMRDTEAFF. As DNA, the CDR3 is TGCAGTGCTAGAAGACAGGAGATGAGGGACACTGAAGCTTTCTTT.

This clonotype has a count of ten or more. The CDR3 nucleotides are TGCGCCAGCAGCTTGACAGTGATCACAGATACGCAGTATTTT. Protein product: CASSLTVITDTQYF. This chain joins TRBV5-1 and TRBJ2-3; D not certain. V was clipped by 1 base and J by 2 bases, with 8 bases between them. Germline loops: CDR1 SGHRS, CDR2 YFSETQ. The CDR3 runs to 14 residues.

With regard to this clonotype: This could be a read error, since a much larger clone is one nucleotide away. The chain carries TRBV2 and TRBJ2-1; the D gene is possibly TRBD1 (6 bases). Germline CDR1 and CDR2: SNHLY and FYNNEI. The CDR3 extends over 11 amino acids. CDR3 sequence (DNA): TGTGACAGCAGTGTTACAGGGCAGCAGTTCTTC. Amino acids: CDSSVTGQQFF.

Many counts were recorded for this clonotype. The chain carries TRBV5-1 and TRBJ2-4; no definite D call. The CDR3 runs to 14 residues. The germline gives CDR1 SGHRS, CDR2 YFSETQ. Trimming cost V 0 bases and J 5 bases, with 9 bases left between them. CDR3 coding DNA: TGCGCCAGCAGCTTGGTGGATCGTCAAAACATTCAGTACTTC. Its translation: CASSLVDRQNIQYF.

The chain carries TRBV30 and TRBJ1-1; D gene uncertain. Germline V gene data show CDR1 as GTSNPN and CDR2 as SVGIG (reference sequence). V shed 3 bases and J shed 4 bases, with 12 bases lying between them. This CDR3 contains 13 residues. The CDR3 coding sequence is TGTGCCTGGAGCGGCAAGGGATCCACTGAAGCTTTCTTT. Translating gives CAWSGKGSTEAFF.

Many counts were recorded for this clonotype. This sequence joins TRBV20-1 and TRBJ2-1; no firm D call. V gave up 4 bases and J gave up 2 bases, with 12 bases separating them. CDR1 is DFQATT and CDR2 is SNEGSKA in the germline V gene (reference sequence). There are 14 residues in the CDR3. CDR3 region: CSAKGRATYNEQFF. The CDR3 bases are TGCAGTGCTAAGGGTAGGGCCACCTACAATGAGCAGTTCTTC.

In the case of this clonotype: A much larger clone lies a single base off, so this may be a read error. The chain recombines TRBV20-1 with TRBJ1-1; a possible D gene is TRBD1 (5 bases). Trimming removed 1 base from V and 3 bases from J, with 15 bases in between. Per the germline V gene, CDR1 is DFQATT and CDR2 is SNEGSKA (reference sequence). The CDR3 is 15 residues long. In nucleotides, the CDR3 is TGCAGTGCTAGAGTCGGGGGGATAGGGGACACTGAAGCTTTCTTT. It encodes CSARVGGIGDTEAFF.

At least ten counts were recorded for this clonotype. This rearrangement joins TRBV5-4 to TRBJ1-4, with a weak D call TRBD1 (5 bases). The CDR3 extends over 13 amino acids. V dropped 5 bases and J dropped 11 bases, with 16 bases sitting between them. Germline-derived CDR1 and CDR2 are SGHNT and YYREEE (reference sequence). The CDR3 coding sequence is TGTGCCAGCAGACGCCTTGGGGAGGGGAAACTGTTTTTT. Translated, it gives CASRRLGEGKLFF.

This clonotype has a handful of counts. The chain links TRBV27 to TRBJ2-7; 7 positions match TRBD1. The trim removed 7 bases at V and 2 bases at J, leaving 5 bases unmatched. This CDR3 contains 13 residues. The germline CDR1 and CDR2 sequences are MNHEY and SMNVEV (reference sequence). CDR3 sequence (DNA): TGTGCCAGCAAAACACAGGGGCCCTACGAGCAGTACTTC. Translated: CASKTQGPYEQYF.

This clonotype was observed many times. The chain uses TRBV9 and TRBJ2-3; tentatively, D is TRBD1 (6 bases). The CDR3 has 16 amino acids. The V end lost 5 bases, the J end lost 0 bases, and 16 bases lay between the germline ends. Germline V lookup: CDR1 SGDLS, CDR2 YYNGEE. The CDR3 loop reads CASSGRQDWSTDTQYF. The CDR3 coding sequence is TGTGCCAGCAGTGGAAGACAGGACTGGAGCACAGATACGCAGTATTTT. Complete variable domain (other parts from reference TRBV9 and TRBJ2-3): DSGVTQTPKHLITATGQRVTLRCSPRSGDLSVYWYQQSLDQGLQFLIQYYNGEERAKGNILERFSAQQFPDLHSELNLSSLELGDSALYFCASSGRQDWSTDTQYFGPGTRLTVL.

The J gene is TRBJ2-3, the V gene TRBV5-1, with D uncertain. The V end was cut by 4 bases, the J end by 0 bases, with 12 bases between. The CDR3 length is 15 residues. Germline V gene data show CDR1 as SGHRS and CDR2 as YFSETQ. CDR3 sequence (DNA): TGCGCCAGCAGCGTAGACGGCACTAGCACAGATACGCAGTATTTT. This translates into CASSVDGTSTDTQYF.

This rearrangement joins TRBV12-3 or TRBV12-4 to TRBJ1-2; D is unclear. CDR3 length equals 11 residues. The V and J ends lost 5 bases and 6 bases respectively, with 7 bases between them. The chain's CDR3 is CASSPPDGYTF. The CDR3 nucleotides read TGTGCCAGCAGTCCGCCGGATGGCTACACCTTC.